This T cell receptor beta chain was recorded in a study of shared clonotypes between healthy human individuals. Study results and caveats: Larger estimated richness was generally seen in naive subsets than in memory subsets. Among non-shared clonotypes, generation probabilities were lower than among those shared by all four donors.

The CDR3 extends over 14 amino acids. Germline V gene data show CDR1 as MDHEN and CDR2 as SYDVKM. V was shortened by 4 bases and J by 3 bases, with 13 bases between the two germline ends. It was CD45RO-negative cells, positively selected for CCR7, that made up naive CD8 cells, with terminally differentiated effector memory CD45RA+ cells excluded. Here immunoSEQ multiplex PCR was the method, and the copy in TCRdb shows in-frame clones only, minus some. There are nearly 600,000 clones in the sample; roughly 95% occur only once, and approximately 0.1% lies in the top ten. Points on this clone: Its matching antigen is unknown.

The chain employs TRBV28 and TRBJ2-7, with D possibly being TRBD2 (6 bases). Input material: naive CD8+ T cells sorted from blood. The TCR comes from a woman aged 25 to 39 in good health. The CDR3 is CASSWRVKFYEQYF. For the CDR3, the DNA is TGTGCCAGCAGTTGGAGGGTCAAATTCTACGAGCAGTACTTC.